Presented here are 3 T cell receptor beta chains from one specimen sequenced in a study of HIV-infected patients and healthy controls. Follow-up blood was drawn about 14 weeks, roughly three months, after antiretroviral therapy began. All unsorted peripheral T cells were captured because whole blood was used without fractionation. Reverse transcription used roughly 450 ng RNA and constant-region primers for alpha and beta. Using multiplexing indices, alpha and beta chain libraries were generated apart by chain-specific third strand synthesis. TCRdb analysed the 5' RACE reads with MiXCR anew, one entry per CDR3 protein. The sample lists some 4,300 distinct CDR3 sequences, roughly 5% occurring once. The source material was blood, sampled during antiretroviral therapy. Receptors originate from an adult with HIV infection.

This clonotype is categorized as medium-sized. This rearrangement joins TRBV19 to TRBJ2-7; D not resolved. Germline values: CDR1 LNHDA, CDR2 SQIVND (reference sequence). CDR3 length: 13 amino acids. Trimming cost V 3 bases and J 2 bases, with 8 bases left between them. In DNA form, the CDR3 reads TGTGCCAGTAGTATCGAACAGACCTACGAGCAGTACTTC. Amino acid sequence: CASSIEQTYEQYF.

This clonotype was counted ten times or more. This chain connects TRBV12-3 or TRBV12-4 to TRBJ2-2; D not resolved. The CDR3 length is 13 residues. Trimming took 6 bases from V and 6 from J, leaving 11 bases between them. The CDR3 loop reads CASRGWRSGELFF. The DNA for the CDR3 is TGTGCCAGCAGGGGGTGGAGATCCGGGGAGCTGTTTTTT.

This clonotype was seen ten or more times. This chain connects TRBV20-1 to TRBJ2-1; no clear D gene. This CDR3 spans 10 amino acids. Germline CDR1 and CDR2: DFQATT and SNEGSKA (reference sequence). Between the trimmed V and J ends, which lost 6 bases and 9 bases, there was a span of 9 bases. This CDR3 reads CSAGLSEQFF. The CDR3 DNA is TGCAGTGCCGGTCTGAGTGAGCAGTTCTTC.